A selection of T cell receptor beta chains follows, all from one sample in a study of T cells after yellow fever vaccination. One entry per CDR3 protein, called by TCRdb with MiXCR from the 5' RACE reads. The profile covers hundreds of thousands of distinct CDR3 sequences, with less than 20% appearing a single time and roughly 17% taken by the ten largest. Sequenced material: PBMCs, taken less than 6 days after the first yellow fever vaccination. Source of these receptors: a young man who received the YFV17D yellow fever vaccine. The CDR3 runs from the conserved cysteine through the conserved F or W. Rows may omit the clone size; those that give it use once, few, many or a size class.

CDR3aa,len,j_gene,v_gene,abundance
CASSPDVRGMDTQYF,15,TRBJ2-3,TRBV5-1,few
CATSIEPGPSYEQYF,15,TRBJ2-7,TRBV15,NA
CASSSPPGTGDQETQYF,17,TRBJ2-5,TRBV5-8,NA
CATSRAQQGTVKNIQYF,17,TRBJ2-4,TRBV15,few
CASSTGQADPYTF,13,TRBJ1-2,TRBV5-1,NA
CASSGRLDTQYF,12,TRBJ2-3,TRBV6-2/TRBV6-3,NA
CASSLQRLQGSYSGNTIYF,19,TRBJ1-3,TRBV11-1,few
CASSPAESGYGYTF,14,TRBJ1-2,TRBV5-1,NA
CASSLGAFSYEQYF,14,TRBJ2-7,TRBV7-2,NA
CASSQEQGHEKLFF,14,TRBJ1-4,TRBV4-1,NA
CASSFGVGTGELFF,14,TRBJ2-2,TRBV5-6,few
CSVSGTGELFF,11,TRBJ2-2,TRBV29-1,NA
CSGGWGTDGNTIYF,14,TRBJ1-3,TRBV29-1,many